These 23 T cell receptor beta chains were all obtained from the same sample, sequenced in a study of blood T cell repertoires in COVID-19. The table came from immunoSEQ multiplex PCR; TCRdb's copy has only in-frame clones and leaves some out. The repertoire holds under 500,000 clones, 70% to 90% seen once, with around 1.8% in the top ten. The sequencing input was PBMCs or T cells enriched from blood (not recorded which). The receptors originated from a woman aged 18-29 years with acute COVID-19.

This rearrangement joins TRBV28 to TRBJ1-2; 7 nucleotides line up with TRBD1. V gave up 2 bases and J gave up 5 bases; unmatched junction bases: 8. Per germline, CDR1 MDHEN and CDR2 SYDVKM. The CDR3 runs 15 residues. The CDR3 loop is CASSLGQVHRYGYTF. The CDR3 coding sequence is TGTGCCAGCAGTTTAGGACAGGTTCATAGATATGGCTACACCTTC.

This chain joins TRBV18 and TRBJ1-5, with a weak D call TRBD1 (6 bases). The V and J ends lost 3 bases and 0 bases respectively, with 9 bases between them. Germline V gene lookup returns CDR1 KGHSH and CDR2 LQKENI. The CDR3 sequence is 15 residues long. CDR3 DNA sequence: TGTGCCAGCTCACCGACAGGTAATAGCAATCAGCCCCAGCATTTT. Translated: CASSPTGNSNQPQHF. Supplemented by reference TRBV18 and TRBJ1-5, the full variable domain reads NAGVMQNPRHLVRRRGQEARLRCSPMKGHSHVYWYRQLPEEGLKFMVYLQKENIIDESGMPKERFSAEFPKEGPSILRIQQVVRGDSAAYFCASSPTGNSNQPQHFGDGTRLSIL.

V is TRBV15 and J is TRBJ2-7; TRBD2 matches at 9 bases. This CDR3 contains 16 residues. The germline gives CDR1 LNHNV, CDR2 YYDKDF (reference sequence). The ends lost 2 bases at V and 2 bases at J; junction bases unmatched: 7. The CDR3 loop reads CATSRYGTSRTYEQYF. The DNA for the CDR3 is TGTGCCACCAGCAGATACGGGACTAGCAGAACCTACGAGCAGTACTTC.

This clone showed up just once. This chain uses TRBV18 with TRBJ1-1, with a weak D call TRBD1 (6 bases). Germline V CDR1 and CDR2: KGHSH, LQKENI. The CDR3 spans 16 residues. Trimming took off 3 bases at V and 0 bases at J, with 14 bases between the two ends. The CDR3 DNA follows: TGTGCCAGCTCACCCCGGGACATGCTCATGAACACTGAAGCTTTCTTT. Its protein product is CASSPRDMLMNTEAFF. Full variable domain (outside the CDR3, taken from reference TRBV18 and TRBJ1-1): NAGVMQNPRHLVRRRGQEARLRCSPMKGHSHVYWYRQLPEEGLKFMVYLQKENIIDESGMPKERFSAEFPKEGPSILRIQQVVRGDSAAYFCASSPRDMLMNTEAFFGQGTRLTVV.

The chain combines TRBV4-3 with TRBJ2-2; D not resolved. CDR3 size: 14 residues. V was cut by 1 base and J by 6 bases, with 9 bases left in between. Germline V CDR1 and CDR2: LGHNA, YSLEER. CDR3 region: CASSQGVFPGELFF. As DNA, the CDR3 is TGCGCCAGCAGCCAAGGAGTTTTCCCCGGGGAGCTGTTTTTT.

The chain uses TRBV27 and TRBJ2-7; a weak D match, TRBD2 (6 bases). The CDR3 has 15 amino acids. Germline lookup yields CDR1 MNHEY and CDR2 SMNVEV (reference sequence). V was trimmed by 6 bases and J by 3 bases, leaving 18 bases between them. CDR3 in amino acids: CASRYSGPLSYEQYF. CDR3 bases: TGTGCCAGCAGATATAGCGGACCATTGAGCTACGAGCAGTACTTC.

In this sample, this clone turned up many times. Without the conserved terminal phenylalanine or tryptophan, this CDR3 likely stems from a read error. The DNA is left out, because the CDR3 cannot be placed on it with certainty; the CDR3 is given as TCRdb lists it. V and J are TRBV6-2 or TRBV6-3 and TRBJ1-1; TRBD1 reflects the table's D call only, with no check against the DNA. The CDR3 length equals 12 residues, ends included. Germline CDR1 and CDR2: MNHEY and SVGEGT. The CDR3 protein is CASSYLGQVTVL.

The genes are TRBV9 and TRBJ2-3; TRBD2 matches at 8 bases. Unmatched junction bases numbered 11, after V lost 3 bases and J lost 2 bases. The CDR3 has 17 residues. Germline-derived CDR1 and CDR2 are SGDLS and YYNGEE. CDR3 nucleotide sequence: TGTGCCAGCAGCGACACTTCGGGACTAGTTTCCACAGATACGCAGTATTTT. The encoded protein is CASSDTSGLVSTDTQYF.

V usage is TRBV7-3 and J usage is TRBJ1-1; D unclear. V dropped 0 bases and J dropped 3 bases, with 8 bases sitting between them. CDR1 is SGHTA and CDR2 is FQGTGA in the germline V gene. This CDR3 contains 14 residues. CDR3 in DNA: TGTGCCAGCAGCTTAACAGGGAGGCACACTGAAGCTTTCTTT. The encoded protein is CASSLTGRHTEAFF.

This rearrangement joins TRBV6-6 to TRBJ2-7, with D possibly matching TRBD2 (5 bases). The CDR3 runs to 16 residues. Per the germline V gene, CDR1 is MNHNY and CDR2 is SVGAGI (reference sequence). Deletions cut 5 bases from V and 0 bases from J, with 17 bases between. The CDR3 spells CASSPLLRGHSYEQYF. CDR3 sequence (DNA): TGTGCCAGCAGTCCCCTCCTACGGGGTCACTCCTACGAGCAGTACTTC.

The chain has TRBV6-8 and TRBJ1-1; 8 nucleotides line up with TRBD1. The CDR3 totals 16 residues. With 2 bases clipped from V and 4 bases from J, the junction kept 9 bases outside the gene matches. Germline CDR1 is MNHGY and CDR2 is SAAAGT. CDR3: CASSYTKTDRGTEAFF. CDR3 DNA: TGTGCCAGCAGTTACACGAAAACCGACAGGGGCACTGAAGCTTTCTTT.

CDR3 in amino acids: CAWSGQGGEKLFF. The CDR3 nucleotides are TGTGCCTGGAGTGGACAGGGAGGTGAAAAACTGTTTTTT. This chain links TRBV30 with TRBJ1-4; 7 nucleotides align to TRBD1. The CDR3 loop spans 13 amino acids. Unmatched junction bases numbered 3, after V lost 1 base and J lost 7 bases. CDR1 and CDR2 from the germline V gene are GTSNPN and SVGIG (reference sequence).

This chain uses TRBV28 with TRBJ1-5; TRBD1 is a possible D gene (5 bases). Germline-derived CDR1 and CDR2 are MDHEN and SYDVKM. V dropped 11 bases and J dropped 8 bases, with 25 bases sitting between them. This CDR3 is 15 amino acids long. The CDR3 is CAGPRGGAGLEPQHF. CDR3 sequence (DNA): TGTGCCGGACCCCGGGGAGGGGCTGGTTTGGAGCCCCAGCATTTT. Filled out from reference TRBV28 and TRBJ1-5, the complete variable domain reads DVKVTQSSRYLVKRTGEKVFLECVQDMDHENMFWYRQDPGLGLRLIYFSYDVKMKEKGDIPEGYSVSREKKERFSLILESASTNQTSMYLCAGPRGGAGLEPQHFGDGTRLSIL.

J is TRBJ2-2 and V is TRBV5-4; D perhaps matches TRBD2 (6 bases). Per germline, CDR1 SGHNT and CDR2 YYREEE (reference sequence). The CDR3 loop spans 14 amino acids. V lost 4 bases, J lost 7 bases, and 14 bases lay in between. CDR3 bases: TGTGCCAGCAGCGTGAAGGGAGGTAACGGGGAGCTGTTTTTT. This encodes CASSVKGGNGELFF.

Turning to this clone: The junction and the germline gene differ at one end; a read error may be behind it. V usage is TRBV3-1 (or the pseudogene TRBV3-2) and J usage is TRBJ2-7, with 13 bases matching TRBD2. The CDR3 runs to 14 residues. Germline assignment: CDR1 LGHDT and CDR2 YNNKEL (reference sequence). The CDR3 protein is CASSLGTSGAPWHF. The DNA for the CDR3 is TGTGCCAGCAGCTTGGGGACTAGCGGGGCCCCGTGGCACTTC.

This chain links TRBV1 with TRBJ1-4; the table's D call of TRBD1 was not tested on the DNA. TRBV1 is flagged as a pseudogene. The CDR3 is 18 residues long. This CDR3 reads CTSSHLKRWGQLNEKLFF. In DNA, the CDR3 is TGCACCAGCAGCCACCTGAAAAGGTGGGGACAGTTAAATGAAAAACTGTTTTTT.

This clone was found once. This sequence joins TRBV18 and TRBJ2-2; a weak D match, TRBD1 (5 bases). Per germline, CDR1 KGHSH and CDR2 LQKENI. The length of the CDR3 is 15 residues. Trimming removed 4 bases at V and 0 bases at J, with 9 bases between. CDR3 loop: CASSRLDTNTGELFF. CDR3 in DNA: TGTGCCAGCTCACGGTTGGACACGAACACCGGGGAGCTGTTTTTT.

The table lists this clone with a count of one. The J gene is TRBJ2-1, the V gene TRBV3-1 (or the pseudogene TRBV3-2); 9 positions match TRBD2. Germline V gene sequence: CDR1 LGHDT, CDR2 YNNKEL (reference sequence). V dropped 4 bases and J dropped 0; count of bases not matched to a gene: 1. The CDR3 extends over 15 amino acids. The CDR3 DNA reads TGTGCCAGCAGCCGTAGCGGGAGCTCCTACAATGAGCAGTTCTTC. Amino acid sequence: CASSRSGSSYNEQFF.

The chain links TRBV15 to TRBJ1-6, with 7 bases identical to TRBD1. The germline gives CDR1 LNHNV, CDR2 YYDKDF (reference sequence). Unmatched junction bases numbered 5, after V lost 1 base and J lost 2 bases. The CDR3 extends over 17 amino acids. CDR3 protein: CATSRARTGAYNSPLHF. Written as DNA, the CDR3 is TGTGCCACCAGCAGAGCCAGAACAGGGGCCTATAATTCACCCCTCCACTTT.

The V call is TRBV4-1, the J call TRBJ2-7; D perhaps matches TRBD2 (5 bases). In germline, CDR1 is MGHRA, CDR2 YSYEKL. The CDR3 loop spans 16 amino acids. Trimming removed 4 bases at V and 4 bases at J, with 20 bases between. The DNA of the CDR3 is TGCGCCAGCAGCCCGCCAATACGGGATAAGGGTTACGAGCAGTACTTC. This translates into CASSPPIRDKGYEQYF.

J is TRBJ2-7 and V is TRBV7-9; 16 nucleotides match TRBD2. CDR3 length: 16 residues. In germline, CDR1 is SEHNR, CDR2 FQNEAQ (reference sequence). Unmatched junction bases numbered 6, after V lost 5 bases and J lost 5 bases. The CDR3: CASSEGLAGGYHEQYF. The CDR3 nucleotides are TGTGCCAGCAGCGAGGGACTAGCGGGAGGGTATCACGAGCAGTACTTC.

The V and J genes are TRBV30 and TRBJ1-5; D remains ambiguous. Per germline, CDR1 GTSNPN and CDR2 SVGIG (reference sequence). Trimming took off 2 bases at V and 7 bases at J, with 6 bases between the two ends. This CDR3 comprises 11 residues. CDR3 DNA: TGTGCCTGGAGTTGGGCCCAGCCCCAGCATTTT. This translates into CAWSWAQPQHF.

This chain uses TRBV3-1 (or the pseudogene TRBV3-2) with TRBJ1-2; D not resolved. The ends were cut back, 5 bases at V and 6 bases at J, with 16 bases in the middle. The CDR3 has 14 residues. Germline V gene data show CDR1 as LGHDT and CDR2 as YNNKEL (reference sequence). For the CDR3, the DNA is TGTGCCAGCAGCTCCACCCCTCGGGTGGATGGCTACACCTTC. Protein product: CASSSTPRVDGYTF.